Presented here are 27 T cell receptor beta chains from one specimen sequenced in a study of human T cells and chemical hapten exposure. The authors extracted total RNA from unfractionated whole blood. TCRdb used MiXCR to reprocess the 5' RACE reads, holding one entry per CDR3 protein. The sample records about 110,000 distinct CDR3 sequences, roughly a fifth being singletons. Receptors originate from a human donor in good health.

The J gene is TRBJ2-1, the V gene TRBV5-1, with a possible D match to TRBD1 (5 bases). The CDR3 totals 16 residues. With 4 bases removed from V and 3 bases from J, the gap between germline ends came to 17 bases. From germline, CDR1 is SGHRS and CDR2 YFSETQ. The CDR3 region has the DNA TGCGCCAGCAGCCTAAGACAGACCCCCGTCTACAATGAGCAGTTCTTC. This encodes CASSLRQTPVYNEQFF. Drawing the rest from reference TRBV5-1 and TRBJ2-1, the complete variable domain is KAGVTQTPRYLIKTRGQQVTLSCSPISGHRSVSWYQQTPGQGLQFLFEYFSETQRNKGNFPGRFSGRQFSNSRSEMNVSTLELGDSALYLCASSLRQTPVYNEQFFGPGTRLTVL.

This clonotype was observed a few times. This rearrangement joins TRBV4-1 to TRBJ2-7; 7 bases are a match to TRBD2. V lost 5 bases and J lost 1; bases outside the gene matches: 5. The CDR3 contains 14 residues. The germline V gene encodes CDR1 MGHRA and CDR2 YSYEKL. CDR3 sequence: CASSSLAASYEQYF. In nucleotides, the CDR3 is TGCGCCAGCAGCTCCCTAGCGGCTTCCTACGAGCAGTACTTC.

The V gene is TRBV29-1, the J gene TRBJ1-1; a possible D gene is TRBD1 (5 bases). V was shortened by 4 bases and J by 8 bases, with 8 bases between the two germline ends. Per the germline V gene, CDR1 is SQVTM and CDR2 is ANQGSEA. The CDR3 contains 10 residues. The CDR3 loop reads CSVGREEAFF. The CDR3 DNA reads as TGCAGCGTTGGCAGGGAGGAAGCTTTCTTT.

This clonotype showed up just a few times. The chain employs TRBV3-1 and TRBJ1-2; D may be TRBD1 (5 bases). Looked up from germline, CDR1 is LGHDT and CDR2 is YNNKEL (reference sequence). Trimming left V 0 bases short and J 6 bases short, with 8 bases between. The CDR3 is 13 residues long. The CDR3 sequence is CASSQDGGNGYTF. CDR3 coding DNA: TGTGCCAGCAGCCAAGATGGGGGAAATGGCTACACCTTC. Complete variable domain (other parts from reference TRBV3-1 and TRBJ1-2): DTAVSQTPKYLVTQMGNDKSIKCEQNLGHDTMYWYKQDSKKFLKIMFSYNNKELIINETVPNRFSPKSPDKAHLNLHINSLELGDSAVYFCASSQDGGNGYTFGSGTRLTVV.

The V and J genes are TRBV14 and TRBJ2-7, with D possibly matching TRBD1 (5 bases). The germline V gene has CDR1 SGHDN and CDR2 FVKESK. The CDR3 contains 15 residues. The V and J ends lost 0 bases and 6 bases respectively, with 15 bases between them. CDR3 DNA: TGTGCCAGCAGCCAAGAAGGACATAGGGTGGGCGAGCAGTACTTC. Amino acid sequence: CASSQEGHRVGEQYF.

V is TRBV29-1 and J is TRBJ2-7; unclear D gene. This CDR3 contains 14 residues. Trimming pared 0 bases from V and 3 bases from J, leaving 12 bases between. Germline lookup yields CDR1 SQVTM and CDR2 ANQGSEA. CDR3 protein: CSVEEGRRDYEQYF. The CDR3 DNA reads TGCAGCGTTGAAGAAGGTAGAAGGGACTACGAGCAGTACTTC.

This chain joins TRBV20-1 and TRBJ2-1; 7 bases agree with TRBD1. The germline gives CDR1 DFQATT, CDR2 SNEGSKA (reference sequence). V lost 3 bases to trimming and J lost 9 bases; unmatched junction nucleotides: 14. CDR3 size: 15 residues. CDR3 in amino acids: CSAREIITGAGEQFF. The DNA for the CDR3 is TGCAGTGCTAGGGAAATTATAACAGGGGCCGGTGAGCAGTTCTTC.

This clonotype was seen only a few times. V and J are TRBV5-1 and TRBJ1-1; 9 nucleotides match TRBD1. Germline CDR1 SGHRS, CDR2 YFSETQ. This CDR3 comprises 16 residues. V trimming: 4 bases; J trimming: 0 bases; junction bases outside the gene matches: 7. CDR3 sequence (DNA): TGCGCCAGCAGCCTGACAGGGGGGGGCATGAACACTGAAGCTTTCTTT. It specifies CASSLTGGGMNTEAFF.

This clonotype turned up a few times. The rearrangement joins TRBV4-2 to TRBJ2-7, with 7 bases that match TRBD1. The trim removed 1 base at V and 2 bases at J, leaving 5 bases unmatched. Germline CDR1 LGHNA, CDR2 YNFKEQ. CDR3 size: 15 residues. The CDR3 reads CASSQAGTATYEQYF. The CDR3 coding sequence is TGTGCCAGCAGCCAAGCCGGGACAGCCACCTACGAGCAGTACTTC.

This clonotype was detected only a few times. CDR3 amino acids: CSASFFGTNYNEQFF. CDR3 coding DNA: TGCAGTGCTAGTTTTTTCGGCACTAACTACAATGAGCAGTTCTTC. The rearrangement uses TRBV20-1 and TRBJ2-1; no firm D call. The CDR3 spans 15 residues. Germline V gene sequence: CDR1 DFQATT, CDR2 SNEGSKA (reference sequence). Trimming took off 3 bases at V and 3 bases at J, with 15 bases between the two ends.

CDR3 coding DNA: TGCAGTGCTAGGGGCAGGCCGAATTCACCCCTCCACTTT. As protein: CSARGRPNSPLHF. The chain has TRBV20-1 and TRBJ1-6, with unresolved D. CDR1 and CDR2 from the germline V gene are DFQATT and SNEGSKA (reference sequence). This CDR3 has 13 residues. V was shortened by 3 bases and J by 7 bases, with 10 bases between the two germline ends.

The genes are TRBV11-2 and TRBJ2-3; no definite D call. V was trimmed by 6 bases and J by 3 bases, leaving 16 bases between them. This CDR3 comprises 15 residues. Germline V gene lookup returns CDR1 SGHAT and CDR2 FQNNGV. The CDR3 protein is CASRAWAVGTDTQYF. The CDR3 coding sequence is TGTGCCAGCAGGGCATGGGCGGTCGGGACAGATACGCAGTATTTT.

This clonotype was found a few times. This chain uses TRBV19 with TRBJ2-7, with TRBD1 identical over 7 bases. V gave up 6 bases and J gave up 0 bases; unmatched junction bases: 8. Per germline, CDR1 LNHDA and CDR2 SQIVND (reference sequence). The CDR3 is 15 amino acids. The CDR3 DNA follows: TGTGCCAGTAGGACAGGGACATCAAGCTCCTACGAGCAGTACTTC. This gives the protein CASRTGTSSSYEQYF.

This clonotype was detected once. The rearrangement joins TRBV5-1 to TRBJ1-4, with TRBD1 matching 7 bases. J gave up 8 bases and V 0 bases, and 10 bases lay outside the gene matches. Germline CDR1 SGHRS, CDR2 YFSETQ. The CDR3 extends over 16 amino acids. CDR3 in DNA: TGCGCCAGCAGCTTGGGGTCGGCAGGGGGAGCGGAAAAACTGTTTTTT. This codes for CASSLGSAGGAEKLFF.

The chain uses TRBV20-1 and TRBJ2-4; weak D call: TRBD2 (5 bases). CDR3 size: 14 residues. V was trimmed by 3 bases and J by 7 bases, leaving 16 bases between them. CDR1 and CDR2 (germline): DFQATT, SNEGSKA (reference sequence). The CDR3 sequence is CSARGMDPGNIQYF. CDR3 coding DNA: TGCAGTGCTAGGGGGATGGACCCGGGGAACATTCAGTACTTC.

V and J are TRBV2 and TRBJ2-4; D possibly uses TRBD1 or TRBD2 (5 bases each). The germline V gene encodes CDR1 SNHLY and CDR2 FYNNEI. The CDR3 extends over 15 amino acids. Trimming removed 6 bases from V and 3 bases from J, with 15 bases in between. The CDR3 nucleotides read TGTGCCAGCAGGGGGGAGCGAGCGGACAAAAACATTCAGTACTTC. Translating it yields CASRGERADKNIQYF.

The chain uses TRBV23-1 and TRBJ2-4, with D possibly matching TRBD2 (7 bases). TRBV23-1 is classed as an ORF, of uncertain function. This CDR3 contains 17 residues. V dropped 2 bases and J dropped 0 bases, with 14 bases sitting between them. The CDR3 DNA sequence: TGCGCCAGCAGTCAAGGGGGGGGCGTACTAGCCAAAAACATTCAGTACTTC. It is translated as CASSQGGGVLAKNIQYF.

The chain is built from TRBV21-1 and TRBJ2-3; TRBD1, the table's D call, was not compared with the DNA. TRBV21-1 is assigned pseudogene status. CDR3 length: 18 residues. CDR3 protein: CASSKAPPTGRSSDTQYF. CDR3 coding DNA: TGTGCCAGCAGCAAAGCGCCCCCGACGGGACGGTCATCAGATACGCAGTATTTT.

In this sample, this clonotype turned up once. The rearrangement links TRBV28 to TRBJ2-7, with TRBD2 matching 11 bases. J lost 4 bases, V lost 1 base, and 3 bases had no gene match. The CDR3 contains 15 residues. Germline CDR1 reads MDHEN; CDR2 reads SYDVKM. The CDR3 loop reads CASSLLPSGRYEQYF. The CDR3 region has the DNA TGTGCCAGCAGTTTATTGCCTAGCGGGAGGTACGAGCAGTACTTC. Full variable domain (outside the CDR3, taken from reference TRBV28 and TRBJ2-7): DVKVTQSSRYLVKRTGEKVFLECVQDMDHENMFWYRQDPGLGLRLIYFSYDVKMKEKGDIPEGYSVSREKKERFSLILESASTNQTSMYLCASSLLPSGRYEQYFGPGTRLTVT.

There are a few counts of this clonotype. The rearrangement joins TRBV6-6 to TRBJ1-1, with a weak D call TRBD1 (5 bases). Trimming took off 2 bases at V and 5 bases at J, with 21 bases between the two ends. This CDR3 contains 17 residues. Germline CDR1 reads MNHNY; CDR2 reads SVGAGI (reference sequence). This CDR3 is CASSYGFGRKGRTEAFF. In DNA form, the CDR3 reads TGTGCCAGCAGTTACGGTTTCGGGCGGAAGGGGCGTACTGAAGCTTTCTTT.

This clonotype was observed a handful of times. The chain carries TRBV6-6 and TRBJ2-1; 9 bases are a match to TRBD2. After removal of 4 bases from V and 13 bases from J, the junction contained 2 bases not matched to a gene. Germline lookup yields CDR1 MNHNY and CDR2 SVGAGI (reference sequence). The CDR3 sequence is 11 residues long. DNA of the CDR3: TGTGCCAGCAGTTCTAGCGGGGAACAGTTCTTC. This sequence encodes CASSSSGEQFF.

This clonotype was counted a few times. The CDR3 here is CASSLEAQGTDTQYF. The CDR3 coding sequence is TGTGCCAGCAGCTTAGAGGCGCAGGGCACAGATACGCAGTATTTT. The gene calls are TRBV7-6 and TRBJ2-3; no clear D. Trimming took off 1 base at V and 1 base at J, with 9 bases between the two ends. Germline values: CDR1 SGHVS, CDR2 FNYEAQ. The CDR3 is 15 residues long. The full variable domain, completed using reference TRBV7-6 and TRBJ2-3, is GAGVSQSPRYKVTKRGQDVALRCDPISGHVSLYWYRQALGQGPEFLTYFNYEAQQDKSGLPNDRFSAERPEGSISTLTIQRTEQRDSAMYRCASSLEAQGTDTQYFGPGTRLTVL.

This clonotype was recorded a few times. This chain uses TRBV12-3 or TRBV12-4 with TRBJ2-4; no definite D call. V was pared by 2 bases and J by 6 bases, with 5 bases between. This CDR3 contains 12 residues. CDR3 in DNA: TGTGCCAGCAGTTTATCAGCAAACATTCAGTACTTC. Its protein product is CASSLSANIQYF.

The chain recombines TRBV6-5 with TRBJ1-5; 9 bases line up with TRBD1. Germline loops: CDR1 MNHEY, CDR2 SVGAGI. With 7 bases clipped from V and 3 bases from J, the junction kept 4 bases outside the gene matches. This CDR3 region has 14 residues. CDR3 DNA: TGTGCCAGCAAAAGGACAGGGGACAATCAGCCCCAGCATTTT. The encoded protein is CASKRTGDNQPQHF.

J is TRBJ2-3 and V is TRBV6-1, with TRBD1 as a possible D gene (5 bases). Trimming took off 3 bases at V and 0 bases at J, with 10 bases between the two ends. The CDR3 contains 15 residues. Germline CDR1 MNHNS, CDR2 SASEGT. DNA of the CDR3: TGTGCCAGCAGTGACGTAGGGGCTAGCACAGATACGCAGTATTTT. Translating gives CASSDVGASTDTQYF.

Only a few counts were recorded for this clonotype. The DNA for the CDR3 is TGTGCCAGCAGCTACGACAGGAGTGAAGCTTTCTTT. This gives the protein CASSYDRSEAFF. The rearrangement uses TRBV28 and TRBJ1-1; a weak D match, TRBD1 (6 bases). V lost 6 bases to trimming and J lost 7 bases, with 12 bases between them. Germline V gene lookup returns CDR1 MDHEN and CDR2 SYDVKM. The CDR3 is made up of 12 amino acids.

CDR3 sequence (DNA): TGTGCCAGTAGTACCTGGGGACAGGGCTCCCAAGAGACCCAGTACTTC. Protein: CASSTWGQGSQETQYF. V gene TRBV19 combines with J gene TRBJ2-5; TRBD1 agrees at 9 bases. Germline CDR1 and CDR2: LNHDA and SQIVND (reference sequence). V shed 4 bases and J 1 base; nucleotides not matched to a gene: 7. The CDR3 extends over 16 amino acids.